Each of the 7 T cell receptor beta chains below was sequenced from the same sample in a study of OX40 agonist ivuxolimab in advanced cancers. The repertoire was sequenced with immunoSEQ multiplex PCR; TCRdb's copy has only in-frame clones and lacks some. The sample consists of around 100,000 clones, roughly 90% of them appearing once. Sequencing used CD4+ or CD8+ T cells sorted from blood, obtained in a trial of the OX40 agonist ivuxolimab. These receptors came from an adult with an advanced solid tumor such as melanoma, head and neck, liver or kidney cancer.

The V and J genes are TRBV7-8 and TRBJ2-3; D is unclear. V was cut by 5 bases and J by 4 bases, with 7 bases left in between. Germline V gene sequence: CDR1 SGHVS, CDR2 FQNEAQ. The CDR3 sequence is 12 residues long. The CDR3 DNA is TGTGCCAGCAGCCCCTCAGCAGATACGCAGTATTTT. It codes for CASSPSADTQYF.

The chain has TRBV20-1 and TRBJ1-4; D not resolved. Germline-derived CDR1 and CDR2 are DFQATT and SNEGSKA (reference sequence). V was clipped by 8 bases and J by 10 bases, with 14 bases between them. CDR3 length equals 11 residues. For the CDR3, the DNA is TGCAGTACGTCGATTGATGGAAAACTGTTTTTT. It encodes CSTSIDGKLFF.

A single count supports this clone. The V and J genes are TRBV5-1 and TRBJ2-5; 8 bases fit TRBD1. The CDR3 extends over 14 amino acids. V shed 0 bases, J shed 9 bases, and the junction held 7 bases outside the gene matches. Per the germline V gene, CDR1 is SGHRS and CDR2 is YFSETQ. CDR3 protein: CASSLGQGASPQYF. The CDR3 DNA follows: TGCGCCAGCAGCTTGGGGCAGGGGGCGAGTCCCCAGTACTTC. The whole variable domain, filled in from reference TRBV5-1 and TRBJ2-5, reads KAGVTQTPRYLIKTRGQQVTLSCSPISGHRSVSWYQQTPGQGLQFLFEYFSETQRNKGNFPGRFSGRQFSNSRSEMNVSTLELGDSALYLCASSLGQGASPQYFGPGTRLLVL.

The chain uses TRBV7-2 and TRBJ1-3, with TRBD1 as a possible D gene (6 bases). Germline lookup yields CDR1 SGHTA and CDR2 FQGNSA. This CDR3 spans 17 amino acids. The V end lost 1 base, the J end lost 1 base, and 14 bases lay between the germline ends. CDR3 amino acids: CASSLVVARGSGNTIYF. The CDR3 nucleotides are TGTGCCAGCAGCTTAGTAGTGGCCAGGGGATCTGGAAACACCATATATTTT.

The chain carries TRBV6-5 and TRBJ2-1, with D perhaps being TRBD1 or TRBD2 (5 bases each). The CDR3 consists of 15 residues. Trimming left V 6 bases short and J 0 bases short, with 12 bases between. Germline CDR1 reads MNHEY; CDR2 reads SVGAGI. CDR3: CASRPGADSYNEQFF. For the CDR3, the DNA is TGTGCCAGCAGACCCGGGGCGGACTCCTACAATGAGCAGTTCTTC.

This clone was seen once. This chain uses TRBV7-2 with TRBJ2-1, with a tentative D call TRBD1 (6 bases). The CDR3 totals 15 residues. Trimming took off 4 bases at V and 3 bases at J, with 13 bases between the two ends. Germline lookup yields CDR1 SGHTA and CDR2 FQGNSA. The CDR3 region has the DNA TGTGCCAGCAGCTCCTCCGGGACAAGCTACAATGAGCAGTTCTTC. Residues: CASSSSGTSYNEQFF.

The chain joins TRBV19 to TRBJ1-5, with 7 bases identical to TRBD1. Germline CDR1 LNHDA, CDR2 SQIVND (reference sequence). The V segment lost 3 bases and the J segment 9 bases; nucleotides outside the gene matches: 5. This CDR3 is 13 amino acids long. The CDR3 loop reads CASSIPGGRPQHF. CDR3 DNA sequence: TGTGCCAGTAGTATCCCAGGGGGTAGGCCCCAGCATTTT.